Listed here are 25 T cell receptor beta chains from one sample, sequenced in a study of T cells and Merkel cell carcinoma outcomes. The assay was immunoSEQ multiplex PCR, and TCRdb's table has in-frame clones only and misses some. Of 11,000 to 15,000 clones in the sample, over 85% were seen once. The sequencing input was tumor tissue from Merkel cell carcinoma. The source is a human donor with Merkel cell carcinoma.

The rearrangement links TRBV7-2 to TRBJ2-5, with unresolved D. V was shortened by 2 bases and J by 3 bases, with 10 bases between the two germline ends. CDR1 is SGHTA and CDR2 is FQGNSA in the germline V gene. This CDR3 region has 14 residues. Here the CDR3 DNA reads TGTGCCAGCAGCTTAATGGGTGCTAAAGAGACCCAGTACTTC. This gives the protein CASSLMGAKETQYF. Full variable domain (outside the CDR3, taken from reference TRBV7-2 and TRBJ2-5): GAGVSQSPSNKVTEKGKDVELRCDPISGHTALYWYRQSLGQGLEFLIYFQGNSAPDKSGLPSDRFSAERTGGSVSTLTIQRTQQEDSAVYLCASSLMGAKETQYFGPGTRLLVL.

The rearrangement joins TRBV19 to TRBJ2-7, with TRBD1 matching over 8 bases. The CDR3 totals 14 residues. The germline V gene has CDR1 LNHDA and CDR2 SQIVND (reference sequence). Trimming removed 5 bases from V and 4 bases from J; junction bases left unmatched: 7. The DNA for the CDR3 is TGTGCCAGTAGTGGTGGACAGGGCGGGTACGAGCAGTACTTC. It translates to CASSGGQGGYEQYF.

This clone has only a few counts. The rearrangement uses TRBV16 and TRBJ1-2; D not resolved. This CDR3 is built from 13 residues. Trimming cost V 4 bases and J 1 base, with 7 bases left between them. Per germline, CDR1 KGHSY and CDR2 FQNENV. CDR3 nucleotides: TGTGCCAGCAGCCCGGACGTTAACTATGGCTACACCTTC. Residues: CASSPDVNYGYTF.

The rearrangement links TRBV7-9 to TRBJ1-4; 7 bases match TRBD1. Trimming took 5 bases from V and 8 from J; bases not matched to a gene: 8. The germline gives CDR1 SEHNR, CDR2 FQNEAQ (reference sequence). The CDR3 is 14 amino acids. The CDR3, as DNA: TGTGCCAGCAGCCATTCAGGGGGTAGGGAAAAACTGTTTTTT. Translation gives CASSHSGGREKLFF. The full variable domain, rest sourced from reference TRBV7-9 and TRBJ1-4, is DTGVSQNPRHKITKRGQNVTFRCDPISEHNRLYWYRQTLGQGPEFLTYFQNEAQLEKSRLLSDRFSAERPKGSFSTLEIQRTEQGDSAMYLCASSHSGGREKLFFGSGTQLSVL.

J is TRBJ2-6 and V is TRBV5-1; unclear D gene. This CDR3 spans 15 amino acids. Germline V gene data show CDR1 as SGHRS and CDR2 as YFSETQ. V lost 4 bases and J lost 0, with 8 bases in between. The CDR3 nucleotides read TGCGCCAGCAGCGTAGGATTCTCTGGGGCCAACGTCCTGACTTTC. It codes for CASSVGFSGANVLTF.

The chain uses TRBV7-8 and TRBJ2-7; D is unresolved. This CDR3 region has 12 residues. CDR1 and CDR2 from the germline V gene are SGHVS and FQNEAQ. V was pared by 2 bases and J by 6 bases, with 8 bases between. The CDR3 sequence is CASSLSVAEQYF. The CDR3 DNA sequence: TGTGCCAGCAGCTTATCTGTGGCCGAGCAGTACTTC.

This chain uses TRBV11-2 with TRBJ2-7; TRBD1 agrees at 9 bases. V shed 5 bases, J shed 6 bases, and the junction held 8 bases outside the gene matches. Germline loops: CDR1 SGHAT, CDR2 FQNNGV. The CDR3 is 14 amino acids. The CDR3 region is CASSPGQGRSEQYF. The CDR3 DNA sequence: TGTGCCAGCAGCCCGGGACAGGGTAGATCCGAGCAGTACTTC.

The CDR3 DNA follows: TGCGCCAGCAGCCCGGGGGGCGAGGAAGAGACCCAGTACTTC. Protein product: CASSPGGEEETQYF. The rearrangement links TRBV5-1 to TRBJ2-5; weak D call: TRBD2 (7 bases). The V gene lost 4 bases and the J gene lost 3 bases, with 13 bases spanning the gap. Germline lookup yields CDR1 SGHRS and CDR2 YFSETQ. CDR3 length: 14 residues.

This clone was seen only once. The V gene is TRBV7-8, the J gene TRBJ2-5; D gene unclear. Germline V gene lookup returns CDR1 SGHVS and CDR2 FQNEAQ. CDR3 length: 12 residues. The V and J ends lost 5 bases and 7 bases respectively, with 11 bases between them. The CDR3 protein is CASSPWSRTQYF. The CDR3 region has the DNA TGTGCCAGCAGCCCCTGGAGCCGGACCCAGTACTTC.

The gene calls are TRBV4-3 and TRBJ1-4; tentative D call: TRBD1 (5 bases). Germline loops: CDR1 LGHNA, CDR2 YSLEER. V shed 0 bases and J shed 16 bases, with 21 bases lying between them. There are 15 residues in the CDR3. In DNA form, the CDR3 reads TGCGCCAGCAGCCAAGATCGGCGCTGGGGTGGGGGTCGGTTTTTT. Its protein is CASSQDRRWGGGRFF.

The chain uses TRBV15 and TRBJ1-3; 10 bases align to TRBD1. The CDR3 extends over 17 amino acids. Germline V CDR1 and CDR2: LNHNV, YYDKDF (reference sequence). Trimming removed 2 bases from V and 2 bases from J; junction bases left unmatched: 6. As DNA, the CDR3 is TGTGCCACCAGCAGACCACCCGACAGGGGGCCTGGAAACACCATATATTTT. This codes for CATSRPPDRGPGNTIYF. Drawing the rest from reference TRBV15 and TRBJ1-3, the complete variable domain is DAMVIQNPRYQVTQFGKPVTLSCSQTLNHNVMYWYQQKSSQAPKLLFHYYDKDFNNEADTPDNFQSRRPNTSFCFLDIRSPGLGDTAMYLCATSRPPDRGPGNTIYFGEGSWLTVV.

This chain links TRBV7-9 with TRBJ1-2; D gene unclear. The V gene lost 2 bases and the J gene lost 6 bases, with 16 bases spanning the gap. This CDR3 contains 15 residues. Germline V gives CDR1 SEHNR, CDR2 FQNEAQ (reference sequence). CDR3 protein: CASSLSYRLIDGYTF. The CDR3 region has the DNA TGTGCCAGCAGCTTAAGTTACAGATTAATAGATGGCTACACCTTC.

This chain joins TRBV12-5 and TRBJ1-2; D is uncertain. CDR3 length equals 13 residues. Germline CDR1 reads LGHNT; CDR2 reads FRNRAP. With 4 bases removed from V and 10 bases from J, the gap between germline ends came to 16 bases. The CDR3 DNA reads TGTGCTAGTGGTTCTCAGCCGACTTCCGACTACACCTTC. Protein sequence: CASGSQPTSDYTF.

The chain links TRBV29-1 to TRBJ2-5; D is perhaps TRBD2 (5 bases). Trimming removed 4 bases from V and 5 bases from J, with 11 bases in between. This CDR3 is 12 amino acids long. The germline V gene encodes CDR1 SQVTM and CDR2 ANQGSEA. The CDR3 sequence is CSVVTTGETQYF. In nucleotides, the CDR3 is TGCAGCGTTGTCACGACGGGGGAGACCCAGTACTTC.

This chain uses TRBV7-3 with TRBJ1-1; D is uncertain. V was cut by 5 bases and J by 1 base, with 8 bases left in between. The CDR3 totals 13 residues. The germline gives CDR1 SGHTA, CDR2 FQGTGA. The CDR3 spells CASSPDGNTEAFF. In nucleotides, the CDR3 is TGTGCCAGCAGCCCAGACGGGAACACTGAAGCTTTCTTT.

This clone has a single count. V gene TRBV20-1 combines with J gene TRBJ2-5, with 7 positions matching TRBD2. CDR3 size: 11 residues. V gave up 2 bases and J gave up 13 bases; unmatched junction bases: 7. Germline loops: CDR1 DFQATT, CDR2 SNEGSKA (reference sequence). The CDR3 is CSARRGSGLYF. CDR3 coding DNA: TGCAGTGCTAGACGAGGTAGCGGGTTGTACTTC.

Here the CDR3 DNA reads TGTGCCAGCAGTTCAAACTCAGGGGTCGGTGGCTACACCTTC. As protein: CASSSNSGVGGYTF. The rearrangement uses TRBV7-9 and TRBJ1-2; tentative D call: TRBD1 (6 bases). CDR1 SEHNR and CDR2 FQNEAQ come from the germline V gene (reference sequence). The CDR3 runs to 14 residues. V shed 6 bases and J shed 7 bases, with 18 bases lying between them.

The chain joins TRBV30 to TRBJ2-4; tentatively, D is TRBD1 or TRBD2 (5 bases each). The length of the CDR3 is 12 residues. CDR1 and CDR2 (germline): GTSNPN, SVGIG (reference sequence). Trimming stripped 2 bases from V and 13 bases from J, with 15 bases between. CDR3 amino acids: CAWSRFGDAQYF. CDR3 nucleotide sequence: TGTGCCTGGAGTCGCTTTGGGGACGCACAGTACTTC.

The chain joins TRBV5-1 to TRBJ2-7, with 12 bases lining up with TRBD1. The CDR3 totals 14 residues. V was pared by 3 bases and J by 6 bases, with 4 bases of the junction left unmatched. Germline V CDR1 and CDR2: SGHRS, YFSETQ. CDR3 coding DNA: TGCGCCAGCAGCTCGGGACAGGGGGCAGTCGAGCAGTACTTC. Its protein is CASSSGQGAVEQYF.

The CDR3 nucleotides read TGTGCCAGCAGGAATCGGGGCTACAATGAGCAGTTCTTC. As protein: CASRNRGYNEQFF. The genes are TRBV6-6 and TRBJ2-1; D may be TRBD2 (5 bases). Germline assignment: CDR1 MNHNY and CDR2 SVGAGI (reference sequence). Trimming shortened V by 6 bases and J by 3 bases, and 9 bases separated the two germline ends. The CDR3 has 13 residues.

The chain is built from TRBV5-4 and TRBJ2-3; D not resolved. The CDR3 contains 13 residues. Germline V gene lookup returns CDR1 SGHNT and CDR2 YYREEE (reference sequence). V lost 6 bases to trimming and J lost 2 bases, with 10 bases between them. The CDR3 here is CASTTPNTDTQYF. The DNA of the CDR3 is TGTGCCAGCACCACGCCTAACACAGATACGCAGTATTTT.

The chain combines TRBV20-1 with TRBJ1-2; TRBD1 agrees at 7 bases. The CDR3 runs 11 residues. With 6 bases clipped from V and 7 bases from J, the junction kept 5 bases outside the gene matches. Looked up from germline, CDR1 is DFQATT and CDR2 is SNEGSKA (reference sequence). CDR3 residues: CSAPTGSGYTF. The CDR3 region has the DNA TGCAGTGCGCCGACAGGGAGTGGCTACACCTTC.

V and J are TRBV30 and TRBJ1-3; D unclear. Trimming stripped 0 bases from V and 8 bases from J, with 11 bases between. Germline V gene sequence: CDR1 GTSNPN, CDR2 SVGIG (reference sequence). The CDR3 is 13 amino acids. The DNA of the CDR3 is TGTGCCTGGAGTGTAGCGAGGCTGGACACCATATATTTT. This codes for CAWSVARLDTIYF.

A note on this clone: The sample contains more than one DNA sequence encoding this CDR3. The chain links TRBV4-1 to TRBJ1-2, with a possible D match to TRBD1 (6 bases). CDR3 length equals 15 residues. Trimming took 4 bases from V and 4 from J, leaving 16 bases between them. The germline V gene encodes CDR1 MGHRA and CDR2 YSYEKL. The CDR3 nucleotides are TGCGCCAGCAGCCGAGACCCGGGACAAGTCTATGGCTACACCTTC. This translates into CASSRDPGQVYGYTF.

This chain connects TRBV5-4 to TRBJ1-3; possible D gene TRBD1, 6 bases. Germline CDR1 and CDR2: SGHNT and YYREEE (reference sequence). Trimming shortened V by 5 bases and J by 4 bases, and 13 bases separated the two germline ends. The CDR3 spans 14 residues. Written as DNA, the CDR3 is TGTGCCAGCAGTCCCCGGGGGCACGGAAACACCATATATTTT. This codes for CASSPRGHGNTIYF.